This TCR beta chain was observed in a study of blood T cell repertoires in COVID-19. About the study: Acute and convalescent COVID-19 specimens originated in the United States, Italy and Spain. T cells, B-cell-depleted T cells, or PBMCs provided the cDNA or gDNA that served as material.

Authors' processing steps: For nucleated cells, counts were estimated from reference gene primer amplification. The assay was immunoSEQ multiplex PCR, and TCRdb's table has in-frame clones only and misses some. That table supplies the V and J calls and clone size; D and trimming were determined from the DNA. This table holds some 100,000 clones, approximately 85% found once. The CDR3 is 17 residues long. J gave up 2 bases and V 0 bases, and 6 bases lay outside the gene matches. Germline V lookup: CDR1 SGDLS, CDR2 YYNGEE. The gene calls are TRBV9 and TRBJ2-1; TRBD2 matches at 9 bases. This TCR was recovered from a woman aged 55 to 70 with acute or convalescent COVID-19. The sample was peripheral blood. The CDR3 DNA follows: TGTGCCAGCAGCGTAGCTATGGGCGGGAGGGCCTACAATGAGCAGTTCTTC. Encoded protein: CASSVAMGGRAYNEQFF.